This TCR beta chain was captured by sequencing in a study of post-analysis software for immune sequencing data. Unique-molecular-identifier-tagged TCR beta cDNA libraries were used. T cells numbering about 0.85 to 10 million yielded 500,000 to 550,000 cDNA molecules. TCRdb re-called the PCR reads with MiXCR, one entry per CDR3 protein. This repertoire shows more than 500,000 distinct CDR3 sequences, roughly 34% found once; its top ten account for around 6%. CDR1 and CDR2 from the germline V gene are MNHEY and SVGEGT. CDR3 size: 12 residues. V shed 5 bases and J shed 0 bases, with 4 bases lying between them. In regard to this clonotype: The antigen remains undetermined.

Whole-study findings and limits: Five TRBV segments were more frequent in patients than controls; TRBV5-6, TRBV5-1 and TRBV20-1 belonged to this group.

This receptor was obtained from a girl aged 2-17 years with multiple sclerosis. Sequencing used blood. This chain uses TRBV6-2 or TRBV6-3 with TRBJ2-5, with D unresolved. CDR3 sequence reads: CASSRNQETQYF. CDR3 nucleotide sequence: TGTGCCAGCAGTCGGAACCAAGAGACCCAGTACTTC.